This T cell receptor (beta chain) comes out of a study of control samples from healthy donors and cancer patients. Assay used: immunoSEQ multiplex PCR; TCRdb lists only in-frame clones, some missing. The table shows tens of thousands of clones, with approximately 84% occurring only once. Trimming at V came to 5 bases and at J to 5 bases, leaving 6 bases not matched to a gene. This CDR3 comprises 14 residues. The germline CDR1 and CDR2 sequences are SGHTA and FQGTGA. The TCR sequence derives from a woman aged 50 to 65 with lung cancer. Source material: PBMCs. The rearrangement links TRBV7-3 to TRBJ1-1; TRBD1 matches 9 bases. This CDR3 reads CASSQGTGTTEAFF. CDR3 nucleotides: TGTGCCAGCAGCCAGGGGACAGGGACGACTGAAGCTTTCTTT. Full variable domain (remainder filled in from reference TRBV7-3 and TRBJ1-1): GAGVSQTPSNKVTEKGKYVELRCDPISGHTALYWYRQSLGQGPEFLIYFQGTGAADDSGLPNDRFFAVRPEGSVSTLKIQRTERGDSAVYLCASSQGTGTTEAFFGQGTRLTVV.